This TCR beta chain is from a study of T cells in Graves' hyperthyroidism and ophthalmopathy. Findings and caveats of the study: Most clonotypes that expanded in the thyroid above 0.001 also showed up in blood.

This clonotype was counted many times. Its antigen is unidentified. Amplification of TCR beta CDR3 regions was performed using RNA transcripts as template. Researchers ran a first-round RT-PCR on the TCR CDR3 using the HTBI primer set. TCRdb re-analysed the multiplex PCR reads in MiXCR, keeping a single row per CDR3 protein. Among about 640,000 distinct CDR3 sequences listed, about 15% were seen once. V dropped 5 bases and J dropped 1; count of bases not matched to a gene: 5. The CDR3 sequence is 15 residues long. The sequenced sample was blood. The TCR comes from a woman aged 45-60 years with Graves' ophthalmopathy. This chain uses TRBV12-3 or TRBV12-4 with TRBJ2-1; 7 nucleotides agree with TRBD1. The CDR3 DNA reads TGTGCCAGCAGTGTGAGGGGACAGTCCTACAATGAGCAGTTCTTC. Amino acids: CASSVRGQSYNEQFF.